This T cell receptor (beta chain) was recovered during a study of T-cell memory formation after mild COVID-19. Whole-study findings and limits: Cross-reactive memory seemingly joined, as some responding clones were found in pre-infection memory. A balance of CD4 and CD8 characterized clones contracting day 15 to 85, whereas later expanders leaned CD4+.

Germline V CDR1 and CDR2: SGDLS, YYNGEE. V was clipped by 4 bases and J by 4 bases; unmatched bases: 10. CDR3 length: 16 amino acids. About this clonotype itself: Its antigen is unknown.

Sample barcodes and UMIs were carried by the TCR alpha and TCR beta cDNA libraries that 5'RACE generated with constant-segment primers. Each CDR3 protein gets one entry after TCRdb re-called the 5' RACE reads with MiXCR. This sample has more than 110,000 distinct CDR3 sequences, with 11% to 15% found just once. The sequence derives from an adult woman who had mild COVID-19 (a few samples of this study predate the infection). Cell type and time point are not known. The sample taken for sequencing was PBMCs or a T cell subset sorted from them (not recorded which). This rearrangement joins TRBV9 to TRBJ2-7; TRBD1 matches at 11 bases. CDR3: CASSPSSGTGGYEQYF. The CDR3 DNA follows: TGTGCCAGCAGCCCCTCATCCGGGACAGGGGGGTACGAGCAGTACTTC.